Below, 8 T cell receptor beta chains from the same sample are listed, as sequenced in a study of blood T cell repertoires in COVID-19. The protocol was immunoSEQ multiplex PCR, while the TCRdb copy is restricted to in-frame clones and leaves out a portion. Here the sample spans about 80,000 clones, approximately 82% being singletons. Sequenced sample: peripheral blood. The source of these receptors is a human donor in a cohort sampled during active COVID-19.

The chain links TRBV5-1 to TRBJ2-4, with a tentative D call TRBD1 (6 bases). This CDR3 is 15 amino acids long. Germline V gene data show CDR1 as SGHRS and CDR2 as YFSETQ. Trimming stripped 1 base from V and 8 bases from J, with 16 bases between. The CDR3 nucleotides read TGCGCCAGCAGCTTGAGGGGACAAAACTGGGACATTCAGTACTTC. Protein sequence: CASSLRGQNWDIQYF.

The V gene is TRBV19, the J gene TRBJ1-5; D gene uncertain. V dropped 3 bases and J dropped 5 bases, with 8 bases sitting between them. Germline lookup yields CDR1 LNHDA and CDR2 SQIVND (reference sequence). The CDR3 is 13 amino acids. The CDR3 nucleotides read TGTGCCAGTAGTATGGTAGCGGATCAGCCCCAGCATTTT. Encoded protein: CASSMVADQPQHF.

This chain connects TRBV4-1 to TRBJ1-6; 9 bases agree with TRBD1. This CDR3 has 15 amino acids. Germline V gene data show CDR1 as MGHRA and CDR2 as YSYEKL. V lost 2 bases, J lost 7 bases, and 3 bases stayed unmatched. The CDR3 loop is CASSQLTGGNSPLHF. DNA for the CDR3: TGCGCCAGCAGCCAACTGACAGGGGGAAATTCACCCCTCCACTTT.

The CDR3 here is CATSRGGDEKLFF. The CDR3 nucleotides are TGTGCCACCAGTCGGGGAGGAGATGAAAAACTGTTTTTT. The chain combines TRBV24-1 with TRBJ1-4; D ambiguous. CDR1 and CDR2 (germline): KGHDR, SFDVKD. V was pared by 6 bases and J by 6 bases, with 10 bases between. The CDR3 loop spans 13 amino acids.

The rearrangement joins TRBV5-1 to TRBJ1-5, with 9 bases identical to TRBD1. Germline-derived CDR1 and CDR2 are SGHRS and YFSETQ. J lost 6 bases, V lost 4 bases, and 5 bases had no gene match. The CDR3 covers 14 residues. CDR3 coding DNA: TGCGCCAGCAGCGAAGGGACAGGGCGTCAGCCCCAGCATTTT. Residues: CASSEGTGRQPQHF. The whole variable domain, filled in from reference TRBV5-1 and TRBJ1-5, reads KAGVTQTPRYLIKTRGQQVTLSCSPISGHRSVSWYQQTPGQGLQFLFEYFSETQRNKGNFPGRFSGRQFSNSRSEMNVSTLELGDSALYLCASSEGTGRQPQHFGDGTRLSIL.

This sequence joins TRBV7-6 and TRBJ2-3; 8 bases agree with TRBD1. This CDR3 has 15 amino acids. CDR1 and CDR2 from the germline V gene are SGHVS and FNYEAQ. With 0 bases clipped from V and 2 bases from J, the junction kept 1 base outside the gene matches. CDR3 in amino acids: CASSLARGHTDTQYF. Here the CDR3 DNA reads TGTGCCAGCAGCTTAGCCAGGGGGCACACAGATACGCAGTATTTT.

This sequence joins TRBV7-8 and TRBJ1-1, with TRBD1 as a possible D gene (6 bases). Deletions cut 6 bases from V and 4 bases from J, with 18 bases between. This CDR3 contains 15 residues. The germline V gene has CDR1 SGHVS and CDR2 FQNEAQ. In nucleotides, the CDR3 is TGTGCCAGCAGTCCTCTCGGGACACCTCTCACTGAAGCTTTCTTT. The encoded protein is CASSPLGTPLTEAFF.

The sample holds one count of this clone. The chain employs TRBV21-1 and TRBJ2-2; the D segment call TRBD2 is taken from the table without a DNA check. TRBV21-1 is recorded as a pseudogene. The CDR3 loop spans 18 amino acids. The CDR3 reads CASSKSPAGTRDTGELFF. The CDR3 nucleotides read TGTGCCAGCAGCAAAAGTCCTGCGGGCACGAGGGACACCGGGGAGCTGTTTTTT.